This T cell receptor beta chain was observed in a study of shared clonotypes between healthy human individuals. Only one count was recorded for this clone. Researchers partitioned CD4+ cells into CD45RA+ naive and CD45RA-negative memory subsets. The table came from immunoSEQ multiplex PCR; TCRdb's copy has only in-frame clones and leaves some out. In the table there are 2,500,000 or so clones, roughly 92% of which are singletons. The CDR3 runs to 13 residues. Trimming took 7 bases from V and 0 from J; bases not matched to a gene: 2. Germline CDR1 reads GTSNPN; CDR2 reads SVGIG (reference sequence). The sequence derives from a man in his late teens or twenties in good health. The material sequenced was naive CD4+ T cells sorted from blood. The subset: CD45RA+ positively selected. The V call is TRBV30, the J call TRBJ1-3, with TRBD1 matching 8 bases. The CDR3: CALDRDSGNTIYF. The DNA of the CDR3 is TGTGCCTTGGACAGGGACTCTGGAAACACCATATATTTT.